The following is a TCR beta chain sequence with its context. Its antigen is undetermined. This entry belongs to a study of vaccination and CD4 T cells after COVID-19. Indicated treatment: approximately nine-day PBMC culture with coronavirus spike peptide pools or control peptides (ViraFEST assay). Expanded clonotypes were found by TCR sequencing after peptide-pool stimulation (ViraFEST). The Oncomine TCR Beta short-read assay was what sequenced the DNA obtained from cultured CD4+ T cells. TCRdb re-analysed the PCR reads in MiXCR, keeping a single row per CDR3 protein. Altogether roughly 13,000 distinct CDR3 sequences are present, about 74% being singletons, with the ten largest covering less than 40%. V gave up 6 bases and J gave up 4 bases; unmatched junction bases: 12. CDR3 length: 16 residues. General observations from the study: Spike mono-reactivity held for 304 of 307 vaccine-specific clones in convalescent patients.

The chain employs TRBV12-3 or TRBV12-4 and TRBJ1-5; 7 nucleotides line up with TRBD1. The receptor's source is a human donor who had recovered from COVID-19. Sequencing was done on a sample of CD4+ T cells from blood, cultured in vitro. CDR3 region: CASSTTGQVRNQPQHF. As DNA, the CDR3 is TGTGCCAGCAGCACAACCGGACAGGTTAGAAATCAGCCCCAGCATTTT.